Presented here are 2 T cell receptor beta chains from one specimen sequenced in a study of cytomegalovirus exposure and HLA in healthy donors. Primers: 60 Vbeta forward and 13 Jbeta reverse. This table comes from immunoSEQ multiplex PCR, and its TCRdb copy is limited to in-frame clones, with some not included. Among 110,000 to 150,000 clones listed, approximately 78% were seen once. Sequencing was done on a sample of PBMCs. The receptors here all came from a woman under 30 in good health and CMV-seropositive.

This chain joins TRBV6-5 and TRBJ1-1; D is possibly TRBD1 (5 bases). The CDR3 is 15 amino acids. V shed 1 base and J shed 0 bases, with 9 bases lying between them. Germline V lookup: CDR1 MNHEY, CDR2 SVGAGI. The CDR3 loop is CASSYYPGMNTEAFF. The CDR3 DNA follows: TGTGCCAGCAGTTACTATCCAGGGATGAACACTGAAGCTTTCTTT.

The chain is built from TRBV29-1 and TRBJ1-2; 7 bases line up with TRBD1. CDR3 size: 13 residues. The V segment lost 6 bases and the J segment 4 bases; nucleotides outside the gene matches: 8. Germline CDR1 and CDR2: SQVTM and ANQGSEA. The chain's CDR3 is CSVGGDSVYGYTF. As DNA, the CDR3 is TGCAGCGTCGGGGGGGACAGCGTCTATGGCTACACCTTC.